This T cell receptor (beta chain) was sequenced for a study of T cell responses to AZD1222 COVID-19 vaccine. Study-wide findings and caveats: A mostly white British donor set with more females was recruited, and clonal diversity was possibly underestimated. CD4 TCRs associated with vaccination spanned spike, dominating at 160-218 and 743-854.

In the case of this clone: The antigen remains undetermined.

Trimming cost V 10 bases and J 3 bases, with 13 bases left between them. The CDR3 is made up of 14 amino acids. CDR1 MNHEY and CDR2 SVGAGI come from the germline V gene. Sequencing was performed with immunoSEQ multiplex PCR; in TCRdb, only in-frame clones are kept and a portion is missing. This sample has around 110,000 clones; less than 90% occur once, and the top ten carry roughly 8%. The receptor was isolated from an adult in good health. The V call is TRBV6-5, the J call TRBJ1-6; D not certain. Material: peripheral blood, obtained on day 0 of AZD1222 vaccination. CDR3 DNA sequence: TGTGCCACCGTCCCCAGGAGCTATAATTCACCCCTCCACTTT. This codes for CATVPRSYNSPLHF.